The next 24 T cell receptor beta chains were all read from a single sample in a study of control samples from healthy donors and cancer patients. Some clones are missing from TCRdb's copy, which holds only in-frame ones; the method was immunoSEQ multiplex PCR. The sample consists of 150,000 to 200,000 clones, 88% of them appearing once. Sequencing was carried out using blood. The origin of the receptors is a man aged 18 to 29 in good health.

The chain recombines TRBV27 with TRBJ2-5, with 12 bases that match TRBD1. This CDR3 is built from 18 residues. V lost 7 bases to trimming and J lost 3 bases; unmatched junction nucleotides: 15. Per the germline V gene, CDR1 is MNHEY and CDR2 is SMNVEV (reference sequence). CDR3 bases: TGTGCCAGCAAAGGGACAGGGGGCGCGTGGGGGGGCGAAGAGACCCAGTACTTC. Its translation: CASKGTGGAWGGEETQYF.

The table lists this clone with a few counts. The rearrangement uses TRBV9 and TRBJ2-7; 9 nucleotides line up with TRBD1. Unmatched junction bases numbered 6, after V lost 3 bases and J lost 5 bases. The CDR3 has 14 residues. In germline, CDR1 is SGDLS, CDR2 YYNGEE. CDR3 amino acids: CASSAGTGLHEQYF. As DNA, the CDR3 is TGTGCCAGCAGCGCCGGGACAGGGCTTCACGAGCAGTACTTC.

The chain has TRBV3-1 (or the pseudogene TRBV3-2) and TRBJ2-5; 10 bases map to TRBD2. From germline, CDR1 is LGHDT and CDR2 YNNKEL (reference sequence). The CDR3 runs to 16 residues. The J segment lost 1 base and the V segment lost 2 bases, leaving 4 bases of the junction unmatched. CDR3: CASSQKVAGGQETQYF. Here the CDR3 DNA reads TGTGCCAGCAGCCAAAAGGTAGCGGGGGGCCAAGAGACCCAGTACTTC.

V and J are TRBV28 and TRBJ2-3; 11 bases align to TRBD2. The CDR3 consists of 14 residues. Germline V gene lookup returns CDR1 MDHEN and CDR2 SYDVKM. After removal of 7 bases from V and 6 bases from J, the junction contained 6 bases not matched to a gene. The CDR3 reads CASKTSGVGDTQYF. The CDR3 DNA reads as TGTGCCAGCAAGACTAGCGGGGTCGGTGATACGCAGTATTTT.

The chain links TRBV29-1 to TRBJ1-2, with D possibly matching TRBD1 (6 bases). The germline CDR1 and CDR2 sequences are SQVTM and ANQGSEA. This CDR3 region has 11 residues. Trimming stripped 6 bases from V and 11 bases from J, with 16 bases between. The CDR3 nucleotides read TGCAGCGTGATACAGGGAGGTCAGTACACCTTC. This encodes CSVIQGGQYTF.

V and J are TRBV3-1 (or the pseudogene TRBV3-2) and TRBJ1-2; D remains ambiguous. This CDR3 contains 14 residues. V lost 2 bases and J 2 bases, leaving 9 bases between the germline ends. CDR1 is LGHDT and CDR2 is YNNKEL in the germline V gene (reference sequence). The CDR3 nucleotides read TGTGCCAGCAGCCAAAATCAGTTAAACTATGGCTACACCTTC. Protein: CASSQNQLNYGYTF.

This clone showed up just once. The rearrangement joins TRBV9 to TRBJ1-2; D may be TRBD1 (6 bases). Trimming stripped 3 bases from V and 4 bases from J, with 10 bases between. Germline V gene sequence: CDR1 SGDLS, CDR2 YYNGEE. The CDR3 runs 13 residues. The CDR3 DNA reads TGTGCCAGCAGCGCTACAGGGTTCTATGGCTACACCTTC. Residues: CASSATGFYGYTF. The entire variable domain, with the rest obtained from reference TRBV9 and TRBJ1-2, is as follows: DSGVTQTPKHLITATGQRVTLRCSPRSGDLSVYWYQQSLDQGLQFLIQYYNGEERAKGNILERFSAQQFPDLHSELNLSSLELGDSALYFCASSATGFYGYTFGSGTRLTVV.

This clone was seen more than once but under ten times. The gene calls are TRBV7-9 and TRBJ1-6; D remains unclear. This CDR3 has 12 amino acids. Germline loops: CDR1 SEHNR, CDR2 FQNEAQ (reference sequence). The germline V and J ends were trimmed by 2 bases and 6 bases, with 2 bases remaining between them. The CDR3 DNA reads TGTGCCAGCAGCTTATCTAATTCACCCCTCCACTTT. This sequence encodes CASSLSNSPLHF.

The CDR3: CASSVLGRSHEQYF. The CDR3 region has the DNA TGTGCCAGCAGCGTCCTGGGACGATCCCACGAGCAGTACTTC. The J gene is TRBJ2-7, the V gene TRBV7-9; D may be TRBD1 or TRBD2 (5 bases each). Germline CDR1 is SEHNR and CDR2 is FQNEAQ (reference sequence). V was shortened by 5 bases and J by 5 bases, with 16 bases between the two germline ends. The CDR3 runs to 14 residues.

The chain has TRBV20-1 and TRBJ2-7; D call uncertain. The CDR3 is 11 residues long. V lost 1 base and J 8 bases, leaving 9 bases between the germline ends. The germline V gene encodes CDR1 DFQATT and CDR2 SNEGSKA (reference sequence). The CDR3 region is CSARGGIKQYF. CDR3 sequence (DNA): TGCAGTGCTAGAGGTGGGATAAAGCAGTACTTC.

This clone was detected only once. The rearrangement links TRBV11-2 to TRBJ1-1; the match to TRBD1 covers 9 bases. Germline values: CDR1 SGHAT, CDR2 FQNNGV. This CDR3 has 15 amino acids. J was trimmed by 1 base and V by 3 bases; bases with no gene match: 3. The CDR3 here is CASSFLQGANTEAFF. The CDR3 nucleotides read TGTGCCAGCAGCTTTCTACAGGGGGCGAACACTGAAGCTTTCTTT.

The chain couples TRBV4-1 to TRBJ2-7; no firm D call. CDR1 and CDR2 (germline): MGHRA, YSYEKL. The CDR3 sequence is 15 residues long. The V end lost 1 base, the J end lost 0 bases, and 10 bases lay between the germline ends. CDR3 sequence (DNA): TGCGCCAGCAGCCAAGTGGACGGTGGCTCCTACGAGCAGTACTTC. Translating gives CASSQVDGGSYEQYF.

The V call is TRBV30, the J call TRBJ2-1, with unresolved D. Germline V gives CDR1 GTSNPN, CDR2 SVGIG (reference sequence). The V end was cut by 1 base, the J end by 5 bases, with 3 bases between. This CDR3 spans 11 amino acids. For the CDR3, the DNA is TGTGCCTGGAGTGCAAACAATGAGCAGTTCTTC. Its protein is CAWSANNEQFF.

The J gene is TRBJ1-2, the V gene TRBV27; D is unresolved. V lost 5 bases, J lost 4 bases, and 11 bases lay in between. Germline V lookup: CDR1 MNHEY, CDR2 SMNVEV (reference sequence). The CDR3 totals 13 residues. The CDR3: CASSPGSLYGYTF. DNA for the CDR3: TGTGCCAGCAGTCCCGGGTCCCTCTATGGCTACACCTTC.

The chain uses TRBV4-1 and TRBJ1-4; 12 bases fit TRBD1. The V gene end was trimmed by 3 bases and the J gene end by 3 bases; junction bases not matched to a gene: 5. The CDR3 is 17 amino acids. CDR1 and CDR2 (germline): MGHRA, YSYEKL. CDR3 DNA sequence: TGCGCCAGCAGCCAGGGACAGGGGGCGCAGGCTAATGAAAAACTGTTTTTT. This sequence encodes CASSQGQGAQANEKLFF.

The genes are TRBV6-5 and TRBJ2-3, with 10 positions matching TRBD1. Germline trimming cut 6 bases from V and 3 bases from J; bases unmatched to any gene: 0. CDR1 is MNHEY, CDR2 SVGAGI, per germline. This CDR3 has 13 residues. CDR3 in DNA: TGTGCCAGCAGGGGACAGGGGACAGATACGCAGTATTTT. It is translated as CASRGQGTDTQYF.

The CDR3 nucleotides are TGTGCCAGCAGGGGCGACAGGAGGTCCTACGAGCAGTACTTC. This translates into CASRGDRRSYEQYF. V and J are TRBV28 and TRBJ2-7; maybe TRBD1 (6 bases). This CDR3 region has 14 residues. Per germline, CDR1 MDHEN and CDR2 SYDVKM. The germline V and J ends were trimmed by 6 bases and 1 base, with 13 bases remaining between them.

CDR3 DNA sequence: TGTGCCAGCAGCTTAAGCGGGGGGCTTCCGTCAGATACGCAGTATTTT. It specifies CASSLSGGLPSDTQYF. V usage is TRBV7-2 and J usage is TRBJ2-3, with TRBD2 identical over 9 bases. J gave up 4 bases and V 2 bases, and 7 bases lay outside the gene matches. Germline V gene data show CDR1 as SGHTA and CDR2 as FQGNSA. The CDR3 has 16 residues.

The chain recombines TRBV2 with TRBJ2-1; 7 bases agree with TRBD1. The CDR3 extends over 13 amino acids. V shed 8 bases, J shed 5 bases, and the junction held 6 bases outside the gene matches. Germline V CDR1 and CDR2: SNHLY, FYNNEI. The CDR3 DNA is TGTGCCAGCCGACAGGGATTGAACAATGAGCAGTTCTTC. As protein: CASRQGLNNEQFF.

This clone showed up just a few times. The rearrangement joins TRBV5-5 to TRBJ1-2, with no clear D. The CDR3 loop spans 13 amino acids. V was shortened by 2 bases and J by 4 bases, with 9 bases between the two germline ends. From germline, CDR1 is SGHKS and CDR2 YYEKEE (reference sequence). The CDR3 reads CASSFPDGYGYTF. The DNA for the CDR3 is TGTGCCAGCAGCTTCCCGGACGGCTATGGCTACACCTTC.

This clone is a singleton in its sample. The chain uses TRBV6-5 and TRBJ1-5; D unresolved. The CDR3 has 13 amino acids. V dropped 0 bases and J dropped 9 bases, with 9 bases sitting between them. Germline lookup yields CDR1 MNHEY and CDR2 SVGAGI. CDR3 DNA: TGTGCCAGCAGTTACTCGACCGAAGGGCCCCAGCATTTT. Translated, it gives CASSYSTEGPQHF.

DNA for the CDR3: TGTGCCAGCACCTTAGAGGGGTCTCGGTACTTC. Amino acids: CASTLEGSRYF. The chain employs TRBV6-5 and TRBJ2-4, with D perhaps TRBD1 or TRBD2 (5 bases each). This CDR3 has 11 amino acids. With 7 bases removed from V and 15 bases from J, the gap between germline ends came to 16 bases. CDR1 is MNHEY and CDR2 is SVGAGI in the germline V gene.

The sample holds a few counts of this clone. The chain has TRBV24-1 and TRBJ2-3, with 11 bases lining up with TRBD2. CDR1 is KGHDR and CDR2 is SFDVKD in the germline V gene. This CDR3 has 16 amino acids. With 3 bases clipped from V and 6 bases from J, the junction kept 7 bases outside the gene matches. CDR3 sequence reads: CATSDRASGGLDTQYF. DNA of the CDR3: TGTGCCACCAGTGATAGGGCTAGCGGGGGGCTGGATACGCAGTATTTT.

The chain joins TRBV6-2 or TRBV6-3 to TRBJ2-1; 7 positions agree with TRBD1. V trimming: 2 bases; J trimming: 7 bases; junction bases outside the gene matches: 8. Germline CDR1 reads MNHEY; CDR2 reads SVGEGT. The CDR3 spans 15 residues. The CDR3 protein is CASSYDRASLNEQFF. CDR3 nucleotides: TGTGCCAGCAGTTACGACAGGGCAAGCCTTAATGAGCAGTTCTTC.